The clone carrying this T cell receptor (beta chain) was found many times. What it binds is unknown. V was clipped by 1 base and J by 4 bases, with 19 bases between them. Germline CDR1 reads SGHVS; CDR2 reads FQNEAQ. CDR3 size: 17 residues. Total RNA extracted from each sample amounted to at least 5.5 micrograms. The sample comes from a study of blood T cells in healthy people across ages. Looking at the study overall: Capturing about one barcoded beta molecule per two T cells was achieved by template switching. General study points: Correlation between TCR beta diversity and naive T cell percentage was strong.

Alongside a J-beta primer mix, a sample-barcoded 5' primer served in a second PCR lasting about 7 to 12 cycles. Each cDNA molecule was tagged by a template-switch adaptor with 12 random nucleotides. TCRdb called the 5' RACE reads again in MiXCR, with one record for every CDR3 protein. The repertoire includes 800,000 or so distinct CDR3 sequences, 46% of them detected once, and over 15% sits in the top ten. This receptor was taken from an elderly man in good health. The chain couples TRBV7-8 to TRBJ2-5; weak D call: TRBD1 (7 bases). Sequenced input: blood. In nucleotides, the CDR3 is TGTGCCAGCAGCTTAGGGTTCAGGGGGACTTTAGCAGAGACCCAGTACTTC. Residues: CASSLGFRGTLAETQYF.